The text below deals with one T cell receptor beta chain. V lost 1 base to trimming and J lost 2 bases; unmatched junction nucleotides: 5. The CDR3 is 15 residues long. Germline CDR1 reads SGHDN; CDR2 reads FVKESK. This sample was included in a study of blood T cell repertoires in COVID-19. On the study more broadly: Whether acute or convalescent, the COVID-19 samples came from the United States, Italy and Spain.

As originally analysed: The authors estimated nucleated cell counts from reference gene primer amplification. This table comes from immunoSEQ multiplex PCR, and its TCRdb copy is limited to in-frame clones, with some not included. The V and J calls and clone size were taken over from that table, and D and trimming were inferred from the DNA. This table holds about 99,000 clones, roughly 80% found once. The sequence was collected from a human donor in a cohort sampled during active COVID-19. J is TRBJ2-7 and V is TRBV14; 7 nucleotides match TRBD1. The sequencing sample was made of peripheral blood. DNA of the CDR3: TGTGCCAGCAGCCAAGGACAGGGTTTGCCCTACGAGCAGTACTTC. It codes for CASSQGQGLPYEQYF.